The rows below give T cell receptor beta chains drawn from one sample of a study of Ad26.COV2.S vaccination and SARS-CoV-2 variants. TCRdb's table, derived via immunoSEQ multiplex PCR, lists solely in-frame clones and lacks some. The repertoire includes 350,000 to 450,000 clones, approximately 83% of them detected once, and about 8% sits in the top ten. The source was peripheral blood, collected in a trial of Ad26.COV2.S vaccine versus placebo. These receptor sequences come from a person between 18 and 65 years old who received the Ad26.COV2.S COVID-19 vaccine or a placebo. CDR3s include the opening cysteine and the closing phenylalanine or tryptophan. A D gene is named only where the DNA matches it firmly.

len	v_gene	d_gene	j_gene	CDR3aa
16	TRBV5-4	TRBD2	TRBJ2-3	CASSLASSGSTDTQYF
15	TRBV24-1	.	TRBJ2-7	CATSDLDSWSYEQYF
15	TRBV11-2	.	TRBJ1-3	CASSLGQSSGNTIYF
18	TRBV6-2/TRBV6-3	.	TRBJ1-2	CASSSIIRGGPQNYGYTF
15	TRBV4-1	TRBD1	TRBJ2-7	CASSHPGQGIYEQYF
16	TRBV5-4	.	TRBJ2-7	CASSLGGGILTYEQYF
15	TRBV4-2	.	TRBJ1-4	CASSQVPGLDEKLFF
17	TRBV27	.	TRBJ2-2	CASRLYWGPPNTGELFF
13	TRBV21-1	.	TRBJ2-7	CASSRLNGHEQYF
14	TRBV6-5	.	TRBJ1-4	CASSPGATNEKLFF
15	TRBV18	TRBD1	TRBJ2-7	CASSLGTGFTYEQYF
12	TRBV10-3	TRBD1	TRBJ2-7	CAIWDSSYEQYF
14	TRBV13	TRBD1	TRBJ1-1	CASSADRVNTEAFF
16	TRBV2	TRBD2	TRBJ2-1	CASSEEGGGSYNEQFF
15	TRBV19	.	TRBJ1-2	CASSPWMGGNYGYTF
14	TRBV3-1/TRBV3-2	TRBD1	TRBJ1-5	CASSQSTGDRPQHF
12	TRBV12-3/TRBV12-4	.	TRBJ2-7	CASKGGWYEQYF
13	TRBV19	.	TRBJ2-7	CASSMGSSYEQYF
13	TRBV3-1/TRBV3-2	.	TRBJ2-5	CASSQDKRETQYF
13	TRBV7-9	.	TRBJ1-1	CASSLAPGTEAFF
16	TRBV15	.	TRBJ2-3	CATSRDRVGGTDTQYF
15	TRBV5-5	TRBD1	TRBJ1-2	CASSLTGQTNYGYTF
18	TRBV18	.	TRBJ2-4	CASSPLPVGSNDKNIQYF
12	TRBV11-2	.	TRBJ2-7	CASRDSSYEQYF
15	TRBV24-1	TRBD2	TRBJ2-3	CATSPTSGGTDTQYF
18	TRBV29-1	.	TRBJ1-2	CSVTGRGAGGAVRTGYTF
15	TRBV6-5	TRBD2	TRBJ2-5	CASSNQRGGQETQYF
15	TRBV6-5	TRBD1	TRBJ1-2	CATFEISGGVDGYTF
13	TRBV27	.	TRBJ2-7	CASSFPPYYEQYF
14	TRBV19	.	TRBJ1-1	CATSIDGANTEAFF
13	TRBV9	.	TRBJ1-2	CASSPRRVGSYTF
12	TRBV19	.	TRBJ1-1	CASSYGGTEAFF
15	TRBV5-4	.	TRBJ2-7	CASRKDRSSSYEQYF
13	TRBV7-2	.	TRBJ2-1	CASSWQSYNEQFF
13	TRBV5-1	TRBD1	TRBJ2-7	CASSGQGAYEQYF
16	TRBV4-2	.	TRBJ1-6	CASSQDWGTYNSPLHF
14	TRBV2	.	TRBJ2-3	CASSARPSTDTQYF
16	TRBV27	TRBD1	TRBJ1-1	CASSPGTGLMNTEAFF
16	TRBV6-5	.	TRBJ1-3	CASSWTETRAGNTIYF
17	TRBV7-9	TRBD2	TRBJ2-3	CASSSDPSGGHGDTQYF
17	TRBV7-8	TRBD1	TRBJ1-2	CASSFRTGGAGVTGYTF
14	TRBV7-9	.	TRBJ1-2	CASTIGGTNYGYTF
11	TRBV6-2/TRBV6-3	.	TRBJ2-7	CASSGGGEQYF
13	TRBV20-1	.	TRBJ1-3	CSASKGSGNTIYF
15	TRBV5-4	.	TRBJ1-3	CASSLRAASGNTIYF
12	TRBV11-1	.	TRBJ1-2	CASSLRNYGYTF
16	TRBV11-3	TRBD1	TRBJ2-1	CASSSRGRGLTNEQFF
17	TRBV4-3	.	TRBJ2-1	CASSQVTGLGSYNEQFF
15	TRBV23-1	.	TRBJ1-2	CASSQPRRVHYGYTF
14	TRBV7-9	.	TRBJ2-7	CASSLPGSSYEQYF
13	TRBV11-3	.	TRBJ1-2	CASPDLDNYGYTF
14	TRBV6-5	.	TRBJ2-7	CASSSGLNPYEQYF
12	TRBV5-1	.	TRBJ2-3	CASSPATDTQYF
16	TRBV6-5	.	TRBJ1-3	CASSFDLRRSGNTIYF
17	TRBV5-4	TRBD1	TRBJ2-4	CASSSLDRGLAKNIQYF
14	TRBV4-3	.	TRBJ2-1	CALPPRGRVDEQFF
14	TRBV13	.	TRBJ2-5	CASSSTPRGETQYF
15	TRBV15	TRBD1	TRBJ1-3	CATSRDPRGQGHLYF
14	TRBV30	.	TRBJ1-1	CAWSFSGKNTEAFF